The sample holds many counts of the clone carrying this T cell receptor (beta chain). Its specificity is unknown. V lost 4 bases to trimming and J lost 4 bases, with 14 bases between them. This CDR3 is 15 amino acids long. CDR1 is SNHLY, CDR2 FYNNEI, per germline. The authors gated naive CD8 T cells as CD8+CD4-CCR7+CD45RA+ for sorting. Previously described methods with listed TCR primers produced the bulk TCR libraries. TCRdb re-called the PCR reads through MiXCR, storing one row per CDR3 protein. The table records some 320,000 distinct CDR3 sequences, over 20% of them present only once. This sample was taken from a study of molecular identifiers for immune sequencing clone quantification. Notes on the study in general: Spike-in Jurkat TCR RNA from a single cell reportedly registered among 900,000 to 1,000,000 naive cells. Whereas naive cells kept under 1% of molecules in clones above 20 RNA copies, such clones held over 98% in effectors.

The clonotype originates from a human donor in good health. Some libraries in this study had Jurkat cell RNA spiked in. Material: naive CD8+ T cells from blood, with Jurkat cell RNA spiked in. Sample subset: FACS-sorted CD8+CD4-CCR7+CD45RA+ naive T cells. The chain recombines TRBV2 with TRBJ1-5; no firm D call. The CDR3 here is CASSAPEDLNQPQHF. The CDR3 coding sequence is TGTGCCAGCAGTGCCCCCGAGGACCTGAATCAGCCCCAGCATTTT.